Listed here are 17 T cell receptor beta chains from one sample, sequenced in a study of cytomegalovirus exposure and HLA in healthy donors. Vbeta (60) and Jbeta (13) primers were used in the PCR. Libraries were prepared by immunoSEQ multiplex PCR; TCRdb keeps only in-frame clonotypes and omits some of them. The table includes around 120,000 clones, 15% detected once. The specimen sequenced was PBMCs. Every receptor here comes from a woman aged 18-30 years in good health and CMV-seronegative.

This sequence joins TRBV6-6 and TRBJ2-5; possibly TRBD1 for D (5 bases). The CDR3 spans 16 residues. The V gene lost 2 bases and the J gene lost 2 bases, with 15 bases spanning the gap. Germline CDR1 and CDR2: MNHNY and SVGAGI (reference sequence). In nucleotides, the CDR3 is TGTGCCAGCAGTTACCCTAGGGGTCCGGATCAAGAGACCCAGTACTTC. It translates to CASSYPRGPDQETQYF.

The genes are TRBV15 and TRBJ1-6; D is perhaps TRBD1 (6 bases). Looked up from germline, CDR1 is LNHNV and CDR2 is YYDKDF (reference sequence). The CDR3 length is 17 residues. The ends were cut back, 0 bases at V and 10 bases at J, with 19 bases in the middle. The DNA of the CDR3 is TGTGCCACCAGCAGAGATTGGGGGCTGAGGGCAAACTCACCCCTCCACTTT. Residues: CATSRDWGLRANSPLHF.

As for this clone: This sample includes further DNA sequences coding for the same CDR3. The chain employs TRBV5-1 and TRBJ2-7, with TRBD2 matching 7 bases. V shed 5 bases, J shed 3 bases, and the junction held 5 bases outside the gene matches. Germline assignment: CDR1 SGHRS and CDR2 YFSETQ. CDR3 size: 13 residues. The CDR3 nucleotides read TGCGCCAGCAGACCGACGGGGGGCTACGAGCAGTACTTC. Protein sequence: CASRPTGGYEQYF.

This chain links TRBV7-3 with TRBJ2-6; weak D call: TRBD2 (5 bases). Trimming cost V 5 bases and J 0 bases, with 11 bases left between them. Germline V gene data show CDR1 as SGHTA and CDR2 as FQGTGA. The length of the CDR3 is 16 residues. CDR3 loop: CASSENEGSGANVLTF. The CDR3, as DNA: TGTGCCAGCAGCGAGAACGAGGGCTCTGGGGCCAACGTCCTGACTTTC.

The chain links TRBV4-3 to TRBJ2-3; D might be TRBD1 (6 bases). V lost 5 bases, J lost 4 bases, and 16 bases lay in between. Germline V CDR1 and CDR2: LGHNA, YSLEER. The CDR3 sequence is 15 residues long. Here the CDR3 reads CASSSQQGRADTQYF. The CDR3 coding sequence is TGCGCCAGCAGCTCTCAGCAGGGGCGGGCAGATACGCAGTATTTT.

This clone was recorded a few times. V gene TRBV7-9 combines with J gene TRBJ2-7; 9 bases fit TRBD2. This CDR3 spans 15 amino acids. Germline CDR1 reads SEHNR; CDR2 reads FQNEAQ (reference sequence). V trimming: 5 bases; J trimming: 3 bases; junction bases outside the gene matches: 8. CDR3 residues: CASSTWTSDRYEQYF. The CDR3 nucleotides are TGTGCCAGCAGCACTTGGACTAGCGATCGCTACGAGCAGTACTTC. Drawing the rest from reference TRBV7-9 and TRBJ2-7, the complete variable domain is DTGVSQNPRHKITKRGQNVTFRCDPISEHNRLYWYRQTLGQGPEFLTYFQNEAQLEKSRLLSDRFSAERPKGSFSTLEIQRTEQGDSAMYLCASSTWTSDRYEQYFGPGTRLTVT.

In DNA, the CDR3 is TGTGCCAGCAGCGGAGACAGGGATGTTGACTATGGCTACACCTTC. Its protein is CASSGDRDVDYGYTF. V gene TRBV13 combines with J gene TRBJ1-2, with 7 bases fitting TRBD1. V shed 5 bases, J shed 3 bases, and the junction held 9 bases outside the gene matches. CDR1 PRHDT and CDR2 FYEKMQ come from the germline V gene (reference sequence). The CDR3 sequence is 15 residues long. The full variable domain, with the rest looked up from reference TRBV13 and TRBJ1-2, is AAGVIQSPRHLIKEKRETATLKCYPIPRHDTVYWYQQGPGQDPQFLISFYEKMQSDKGSIPDRFSAQQFSDYHSELNMSSLELGDSALYFCASSGDRDVDYGYTFGSGTRLTVV.

With respect to this clone: The limits of the CDR3 on the DNA are not certain, so only TCRdb's listed CDR3 is given. The chain has TRBV6-5 and TRBJ1-5; the D call of TRBD1 is as the table states it, not checked on the DNA. The CDR3 is 15 residues long, counting both termini. Germline CDR1 is MNHEY and CDR2 is SVGAGI. This CDR3 reads CASSYSRQGALRQHF.

This clone was detected a few times. The chain joins TRBV29-1 to TRBJ2-1, with TRBD2 identical over 13 bases. CDR1 and CDR2 from the germline V gene are SQVTM and ANQGSEA. V lost 6 bases to trimming and J lost 4 bases; unmatched junction nucleotides: 3. The CDR3 length is 14 residues. This CDR3 reads CSVGLAGDYNEQFF. CDR3 bases: TGCAGCGTCGGACTAGCGGGGGATTACAATGAGCAGTTCTTC.

This clone was seen a handful of times. The V call is TRBV5-4, the J call TRBJ1-1, with D possibly being TRBD1 (5 bases). V lost 5 bases and J 5 bases, leaving 16 bases between the germline ends. Germline V gives CDR1 SGHNT, CDR2 YYREEE (reference sequence). This CDR3 is 14 amino acids long. Here the CDR3 reads CASSLTGGKTEAFF. The CDR3 DNA is TGTGCCAGCAGTCTAACGGGGGGTAAGACTGAAGCTTTCTTT.

The rearrangement uses TRBV28 and TRBJ1-5; maybe TRBD1 (6 bases). This CDR3 contains 15 residues. V was shortened by 6 bases and J by 1 base, with 13 bases between the two germline ends. Germline V gene data show CDR1 as MDHEN and CDR2 as SYDVKM. The CDR3 bases are TGTGCCAGCAGGGCGGGGGGCATGAGCAATCAGCCCCAGCATTTT. Its translation is CASRAGGMSNQPQHF.

The chain recombines TRBV28 with TRBJ1-4; no definite D call. Germline V CDR1 and CDR2: MDHEN, SYDVKM. The CDR3 sequence is 12 residues long. Trimming cost V 4 bases and J 8 bases, with 8 bases left between them. The CDR3 spells CASSSREEKLFF. As DNA, the CDR3 is TGTGCCAGCAGTTCACGGGAGGAAAAACTGTTTTTT.

V and J are TRBV28 and TRBJ2-5; D is perhaps TRBD2 (5 bases). The CDR3 is made up of 14 amino acids. CDR1 MDHEN and CDR2 SYDVKM come from the germline V gene. V was trimmed by 7 bases and J by 4 bases, leaving 16 bases between them. CDR3 loop: CASTRLRGGETQYF. As DNA, the CDR3 is TGTGCCAGCACTCGGCTTAGAGGAGGAGAGACCCAGTACTTC.

The genes are TRBV5-1 and TRBJ1-2; no definite D call. V was shortened by 2 bases and J by 4 bases, with 6 bases between the two germline ends. Per the germline V gene, CDR1 is SGHRS and CDR2 is YFSETQ. The CDR3 contains 12 residues. The CDR3 region has the DNA TGCGCCAGCAGCTTTGAGGGCTATGGCTACACCTTC. Its translation is CASSFEGYGYTF.

The chain links TRBV7-2 to TRBJ1-2, with D maybe TRBD1 (6 bases). This CDR3 has 14 amino acids. CDR1 and CDR2 from the germline V gene are SGHTA and FQGNSA. V was pared by 5 bases and J by 7 bases, with 17 bases between. The CDR3 sequence is CASSQGLNRAGYTF. The CDR3, as DNA: TGTGCCAGCAGCCAGGGGCTGAACAGGGCTGGCTACACCTTC.

V and J are TRBV4-2 and TRBJ2-1, with TRBD2 matching 8 bases. The CDR3 is made up of 18 amino acids. CDR1 and CDR2 from the germline V gene are LGHNA and YNFKEQ. V lost 3 bases and J lost 1; bases outside the gene matches: 11. This CDR3 is CASSHRRLAGGSYNEQFF. In DNA, the CDR3 is TGTGCCAGCAGCCACCGACGTCTGGCGGGGGGATCCTACAATGAGCAGTTCTTC.

The rearrangement uses TRBV6-1 and TRBJ2-2; TRBD2 is a possible D gene (6 bases). The length of the CDR3 is 15 residues. Germline V gives CDR1 MNHNS, CDR2 SASEGT. V was clipped by 7 bases and J by 4 bases, with 16 bases between them. The CDR3 nucleotides are TGTGCCAGCACAATGCGGGGCGGGATCACCGGGGAGCTGTTTTTT. Amino acid sequence: CASTMRGGITGELFF.